One sample yielded the 24 T cell receptor beta chains listed below, sequenced in a study of cytomegalovirus exposure and HLA in healthy donors. The PCR had 60 Vbeta and 13 Jbeta primers. Some clones are missing from TCRdb's copy, which holds only in-frame ones; the method was immunoSEQ multiplex PCR. The repertoire holds about 200,000 clones, with around 84% as singletons. Sequenced material: PBMCs. The receptors shown here come from a woman under 30 in good health and CMV-seronegative.

This chain links TRBV19 with TRBJ2-5; 11 nucleotides agree with TRBD2. TRBJ2-7 explains the end of the DNA better; the J call may be wrong. Germline-derived CDR1 and CDR2 are LNHDA and SQIVND (reference sequence). This CDR3 has 14 amino acids. CDR3 region: CASSVAGGPHEQYF. The CDR3 region has the DNA TGTGCCAGTAGTGTAGCGGGAGGGCCCCACGAGCAGTACTTC.

This clone came up a few times. The V gene is TRBV6-5, the J gene TRBJ1-1; D may be TRBD1 (5 bases). CDR3 length: 14 residues. Trimming took off 6 bases at V and 0 bases at J, with 11 bases between the two ends. Germline assignment: CDR1 MNHEY and CDR2 SVGAGI. The CDR3 reads CASRGAWMNTEAFF. The CDR3 bases are TGTGCCAGCAGAGGGGCCTGGATGAACACTGAAGCTTTCTTT.

This chain uses TRBV15 with TRBJ2-1; the match to TRBD2 covers 13 bases. With V trimmed by 4 bases and J by 6 bases, 3 bases remained unmatched. Germline assignment: CDR1 LNHNV and CDR2 YYDKDF (reference sequence). This CDR3 is built from 15 residues. CDR3 residues: CATSTRTSGSNEQFF. CDR3 sequence (DNA): TGTGCCACCAGCACCCGGACTAGCGGGAGCAATGAGCAGTTCTTC.

The chain has TRBV4-2 and TRBJ2-1, with 10 nucleotides matching TRBD2. This CDR3 is 17 amino acids long. Germline trimming cut 2 bases from V and 2 bases from J; bases unmatched to any gene: 6. Germline CDR1 LGHNA, CDR2 YNFKEQ. Written as DNA, the CDR3 is TGTGCCAGCAGCCAACAGACTAGCGGGTTAGCCTACAATGAGCAGTTCTTC. This encodes CASSQQTSGLAYNEQFF.

This sequence joins TRBV5-4 and TRBJ2-2; D remains ambiguous. CDR3 length: 13 amino acids. V lost 5 bases and J 1 base, leaving 6 bases between the germline ends. Germline V gene lookup returns CDR1 SGHNT and CDR2 YYREEE (reference sequence). CDR3 region: CASRTGNTGELFF. CDR3 sequence (DNA): TGTGCCAGCAGGACTGGGAACACCGGGGAGCTGTTTTTT.

The chain has TRBV5-1 and TRBJ2-2; 8 positions match TRBD2. This CDR3 comprises 16 residues. Germline V lookup: CDR1 SGHRS, CDR2 YFSETQ. The junction had 7 bases not matched to a gene; V was cut back by 0 bases and J by 6 bases. The CDR3 bases are TGCGCCAGCAGCTTGGAGTGGACTAGCAACTCCGGGGAGCTGTTTTTT. This encodes CASSLEWTSNSGELFF.

The chain couples TRBV5-1 to TRBJ2-1; D unclear. This CDR3 is built from 15 residues. Per the germline V gene, CDR1 is SGHRS and CDR2 is YFSETQ. V was clipped by 0 bases and J by 0 bases, with 7 bases between them. The CDR3 DNA reads as TGCGCCAGCAGCTTGGTGGAGAGCTCCTACAATGAGCAGTTCTTC. It codes for CASSLVESSYNEQFF.

The chain recombines TRBV27 with TRBJ2-1, with 11 bases aligning to TRBD2. The trim removed 6 bases at V and 9 bases at J, leaving 10 bases unmatched. Germline V gene lookup returns CDR1 MNHEY and CDR2 SMNVEV (reference sequence). This CDR3 contains 15 residues. CDR3 region: CASSPYSGRAAEQFF. In nucleotides, the CDR3 is TGTGCCAGCAGCCCTTATAGCGGGAGGGCCGCTGAGCAGTTCTTC.

The chain joins TRBV15 to TRBJ2-1; TRBD1 matches at 9 bases. CDR1 and CDR2 (germline): LNHNV, YYDKDF (reference sequence). This CDR3 is built from 19 residues. The J segment lost 5 bases and the V segment lost 0 bases, leaving 14 bases of the junction unmatched. The CDR3 nucleotides read TGTGCCACCAGCAGAGATCGGGACGAGGGACAGGGAATTAACAATGAGCAGTTCTTC. It is translated as CATSRDRDEGQGINNEQFF. Complete variable domain (other parts from reference TRBV15 and TRBJ2-1): DAMVIQNPRYQVTQFGKPVTLSCSQTLNHNVMYWYQQKSSQAPKLLFHYYDKDFNNEADTPDNFQSRRPNTSFCFLDIRSPGLGDTAMYLCATSRDRDEGQGINNEQFFGPGTRLTVL.

This chain joins TRBV6-6 and TRBJ2-7; 9 bases are shared with TRBD2. CDR1 MNHNY and CDR2 SVGAGI come from the germline V gene (reference sequence). This CDR3 is 13 amino acids long. Trimming removed 4 bases from V and 6 bases from J; junction bases left unmatched: 4. Written as DNA, the CDR3 is TGTGCCAGCAGTTTGGGACTAGCCATCGAGCAGTACGTC. This translates into CASSLGLAIEQYV.

As regards this clone: Relative to the germline gene, one junction end is altered; a read error may explain this. J is TRBJ1-4 and V is TRBV18, with 8 bases matching TRBD1. In germline, CDR1 is KGHSH, CDR2 LQKENI. The length of the CDR3 is 14 residues. CDR3: CASSPWTGNGKLFF. CDR3 in DNA: TGTGCCAGCTCACCCTGGACAGGGAATGGAAAACTGTTTTTT. Filled out from reference TRBV18 and TRBJ1-4, the complete variable domain reads NAGVMQNPRHLVRRRGQEARLRCSPMKGHSHVYWYRQLPEEGLKFMVYLQKENIIDESGMPKERFSAEFPKEGPSILRIQQVVRGDSAAYFCASSPWTGNGKLFFGSGTQLSVL.

The rearrangement joins TRBV27 to TRBJ1-5, with D unresolved. This CDR3 spans 15 amino acids. V dropped 6 bases and J dropped 1 base, with 13 bases sitting between them. Germline loops: CDR1 MNHEY, CDR2 SMNVEV (reference sequence). This chain's CDR3 is CASSQVWASNQPQHF. The CDR3 nucleotides are TGTGCCAGCAGCCAAGTTTGGGCCAGCAATCAGCCCCAGCATTTT.

This sequence joins TRBV15 and TRBJ1-5; D is ambiguous. This CDR3 is 15 amino acids long. Germline lookup yields CDR1 LNHNV and CDR2 YYDKDF (reference sequence). V was clipped by 0 bases and J by 3 bases, with 9 bases between them. CDR3 residues: CATSRDQTHNQPQHF. DNA for the CDR3: TGTGCCACCAGCAGAGATCAGACTCACAATCAGCCCCAGCATTTT.

The V and J genes are TRBV11-2 and TRBJ1-1; 8 nucleotides agree with TRBD1. The germline gives CDR1 SGHAT, CDR2 FQNNGV. The CDR3 is made up of 18 amino acids. V lost 4 bases to trimming and J lost 3 bases; unmatched junction nucleotides: 16. DNA for the CDR3: TGTGCCAGCAGCTCAAGCCGGGACAGGCTTTTGTCGGACACTGAAGCTTTCTTT. Protein sequence: CASSSSRDRLLSDTEAFF.

This clone has just one count. The chain is built from TRBV30 and TRBJ1-5; TRBD1 agrees at 10 bases. The ends lost 3 bases at V and 7 bases at J; junction bases unmatched: 12. The CDR3 is made up of 16 amino acids. Germline CDR1 and CDR2: GTSNPN and SVGIG (reference sequence). CDR3 sequence (DNA): TGTGCCTGGAGCGACCCGACAGGGGGCCGGGGGCAGCCCCAGCATTTT. Translated: CAWSDPTGGRGQPQHF.

The V and J genes are TRBV28 and TRBJ1-2; D remains ambiguous. V was pared by 10 bases and J by 2 bases, with 14 bases between. Germline V gene lookup returns CDR1 MDHEN and CDR2 SYDVKM. The CDR3 contains 13 residues. The CDR3 is CATSTSINYGYTF. As DNA, the CDR3 is TGTGCCACATCGACTTCAATCAACTATGGCTACACCTTC.

The chain is built from TRBV27 and TRBJ2-7, with 9 bases fitting TRBD2. J gave up 3 bases and V 2 bases, and 5 bases lay outside the gene matches. The CDR3 runs 15 residues. Germline values: CDR1 MNHEY, CDR2 SMNVEV (reference sequence). The CDR3 nucleotides read TGTGCCAGCAGTTTAGTCGGGACTAGCCTCTACGAGCAGTACTTC. Residues: CASSLVGTSLYEQYF.

In this sample, this clone turned up once. The rearrangement links TRBV11-2 to TRBJ1-4; 7 nucleotides align to TRBD1. This CDR3 is 14 amino acids long. Germline trimming cut 3 bases from V and 11 bases from J; bases unmatched to any gene: 9. Germline CDR1 and CDR2: SGHAT and FQNNGV. CDR3 nucleotide sequence: TGTGCCAGCAGCTTGACAGGGACTGAGGGGAAACTGTTTTTT. Protein sequence: CASSLTGTEGKLFF.

This clone appeared a few times. The gene calls are TRBV29-1 and TRBJ2-5; 11 bases fit TRBD1. Germline CDR1 and CDR2: SQVTM and ANQGSEA. The V segment lost 5 bases and the J segment 0 bases; nucleotides outside the gene matches: 11. The CDR3 contains 17 residues. CDR3 sequence (DNA): TGCAGCGTTCAGAGGACAGGGGGCAAAAGGTACCAAGAGACCCAGTACTTC. As protein: CSVQRTGGKRYQETQYF.

The chain combines TRBV4-3 with TRBJ2-1, with TRBD1 matching 10 bases. This CDR3 contains 13 residues. Germline V lookup: CDR1 LGHNA, CDR2 YSLEER. V shed 4 bases and J 12 bases; nucleotides not matched to a gene: 6. This chain's CDR3 is CASSPSRDRGQFF. CDR3 nucleotide sequence: TGCGCCAGCAGCCCGTCAAGGGACAGGGGGCAGTTCTTC.

The genes are TRBV18 and TRBJ1-5; tentatively, D is TRBD1 (6 bases). The germline gives CDR1 KGHSH, CDR2 LQKENI. The CDR3 runs to 15 residues. Trimming stripped 6 bases from V and 7 bases from J, with 19 bases between. CDR3 nucleotide sequence: TGTGCCAGCTCGCTGGGAGGGGGGGATCGACAGCCCCAGCATTTT. Protein sequence: CASSLGGGDRQPQHF. Looking up the rest from reference TRBV18 and TRBJ1-5 gives the full variable domain: NAGVMQNPRHLVRRRGQEARLRCSPMKGHSHVYWYRQLPEEGLKFMVYLQKENIIDESGMPKERFSAEFPKEGPSILRIQQVVRGDSAAYFCASSLGGGDRQPQHFGDGTRLSIL.

The CDR3 nucleotides read TGTGCCAGCAGCGTGGGACAGCCAGGCGAAAAACTGTTTTTT. Amino acid sequence: CASSVGQPGEKLFF. V is TRBV7-9 and J is TRBJ1-4, with TRBD1 matching 7 bases. CDR1 and CDR2 from the germline V gene are SEHNR and FQNEAQ (reference sequence). The length of the CDR3 is 14 residues. After removal of 5 bases from V and 8 bases from J, the junction contained 8 bases not matched to a gene.

The gene calls are TRBV9 and TRBJ1-3; a weak D match, TRBD1 (5 bases). V was cut by 4 bases and J by 3 bases, with 11 bases left in between. This CDR3 contains 14 residues. Germline-derived CDR1 and CDR2 are SGDLS and YYNGEE. The CDR3 loop reads CASSSRGVGNTIYF. The CDR3 nucleotides are TGTGCCAGCAGCTCCCGGGGGGTTGGAAACACCATATATTTT.

The chain links TRBV7-2 to TRBJ1-2, with unresolved D. The CDR3 is 13 amino acids. CDR1 and CDR2 (germline): SGHTA, FQGNSA. The V end lost 1 base, the J end lost 4 bases, and 7 bases lay between the germline ends. The CDR3 spells CASSLEQSYGYTF. The CDR3 DNA reads TGTGCCAGCAGCTTAGAACAGAGCTATGGCTACACCTTC.